The T cell receptor beta chain described here comes from a study of CD8+ T cells in alopecia areata. Study background: Treated patients took oral tofacitinib at 5 to 10 mg twice daily. The study's findings and limits: Against the mouse data, patients shared TCRs less clearly, possibly for HLA reasons. Normal-skin resident alphabeta T cells also appear among scalp sample sequences.

Following RNA extraction, reverse transcription yielded cDNA that acted as the sequencing template. Assay used: immunoSEQ multiplex PCR; TCRdb lists only in-frame clones, some missing. The sample consists of some 170,000 clones, about 67% of them appearing once. A remark on this clone: Its antigen is as yet unknown.

The V end was cut by 5 bases, the J end by 4 bases, with 14 bases between. CDR3 length: 14 amino acids. Germline values: CDR1 SGHNT, CDR2 YENEEA. Lesional scalp tissue (obtained by punch biopsy) and peripheral blood were collected from alopecia areata patients. The clonotype was recovered from a human donor with alopecia areata. V is TRBV11-3 and J is TRBJ2-5; perhaps TRBD1 as D (6 bases). This sample comprised CD8+ T cells sorted from blood, obtained at week 0. For the CDR3, the DNA is TGTGCCAGCAGCCATAGGCAACAGGGAGAGACCCAGTACTTC. Its translation: CASSHRQQGETQYF.